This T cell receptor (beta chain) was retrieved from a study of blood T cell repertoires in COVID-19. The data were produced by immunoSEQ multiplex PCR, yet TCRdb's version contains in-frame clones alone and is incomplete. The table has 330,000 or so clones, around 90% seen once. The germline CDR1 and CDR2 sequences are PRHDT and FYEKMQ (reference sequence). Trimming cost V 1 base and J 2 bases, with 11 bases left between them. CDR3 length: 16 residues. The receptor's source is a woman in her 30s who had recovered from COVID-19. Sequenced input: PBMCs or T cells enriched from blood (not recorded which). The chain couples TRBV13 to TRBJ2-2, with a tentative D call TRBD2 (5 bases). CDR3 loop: CASSLVAGPNTGELFF. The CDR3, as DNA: TGTGCCAGCAGCTTAGTGGCGGGTCCCAACACCGGGGAGCTGTTTTTT.